The rows below give T cell receptor beta chains drawn from one sample of a study of regulatory T cells in long-lasting Graves disease. TCRdb ran MiXCR on the multiplex PCR reads and lists one entry per CDR3 protein. Counted here are 400,000 to 450,000 distinct CDR3 sequences, around 24% occurring once; the ten biggest clones make up about a quarter. Material: peripheral blood mononuclear cells (PBMCs), obtained when the disease was refractory, from a patient treated with antithyroid drugs. These receptors came from a female donor with Graves disease. Each CDR3 is given with its conserved first and last residue. The order of the fields is CDR3 length, V gene, J gene, D gene, clone size, CDR3 DNA, CDR3 protein. The D gene is left open where the match is weak. Size is omitted from some rows. Given values are once, few, many or a class for expanded clones.

cdr3_length: 14
v_call: TRBV2
j_call: TRBJ2-7
d_call: NA
clone_size: many
cdr3_nt: TGTGCCAGCAGTGGTTGGACAGTTTCCTACGAGCAGTACTTC
cdr3_aa: CASSGWTVSYEQYF

cdr3_length: 13
v_call: TRBV12-3/TRBV12-4
j_call: TRBJ1-2
d_call: NA
clone_size: many
cdr3_nt: TGTGCCAGCAGTTTCGTGGGGGCTTATGGCTACACCTTC
cdr3_aa: CASSFVGAYGYTF

cdr3_length: 15
v_call: TRBV15
j_call: TRBJ1-5
d_call: NA
clone_size: NA
cdr3_nt: TGTGCCACCAGCAGAGATAGACCAGTAAATCAGCCCCAACATTTT
cdr3_aa: CATSRDRPVNQPQHF

cdr3_length: 14
v_call: TRBV3-1
j_call: TRBJ1-4
d_call: NA
clone_size: many
cdr3_nt: TGTGCCAGCAGCCCGGTTGGGGTTGGAGAAAAACTGTTTTTT
cdr3_aa: CASSPVGVGEKLFF

cdr3_length: 15
v_call: TRBV7-2
j_call: TRBJ1-2
d_call: NA
clone_size: few
cdr3_nt: TGTGCCAGCAGCGGTAGCCATATGTACAGCGTATCATACACCTTC
cdr3_aa: CASSGSHMYSVSYTF

cdr3_length: 15
v_call: TRBV24-1
j_call: TRBJ2-5
d_call: NA
clone_size: many
cdr3_nt: TGTGCCACCAGTGAGGGGGACGGTCGAGTAGAGACCCAGTACTTC
cdr3_aa: CATSEGDGRVETQYF

cdr3_length: 15
v_call: TRBV28
j_call: TRBJ1-5
d_call: NA
clone_size: many
cdr3_nt: TGTGCCAGCAGCTCAACCTTCGGCAGTACTCAGCCCCAGCATTTT
cdr3_aa: CASSSTFGSTQPQHF

cdr3_length: 13
v_call: TRBV6-2/TRBV6-3
j_call: TRBJ2-5
d_call: NA
clone_size: many
cdr3_nt: TGTGCCAGCAGTAGACGGGAGAGAGAGACCCAGTACTTC
cdr3_aa: CASSRRERETQYF

cdr3_length: 12
v_call: TRBV30
j_call: TRBJ1-2
d_call: NA
clone_size: NA
cdr3_nt: TGTGCCTGGAGTGAAGGGGTCTCTCGCTACACCTTC
cdr3_aa: CAWSEGVSRYTF

cdr3_length: 14
v_call: TRBV28
j_call: TRBJ2-7
d_call: NA
clone_size: many
cdr3_nt: TGTGCCAGCAGTTCCACGGGACATTTTTCCGAGCAGTACTTC
cdr3_aa: CASSSTGHFSEQYF

cdr3_length: 15
v_call: TRBV19
j_call: TRBJ1-2
d_call: NA
clone_size: NA
cdr3_nt: TGTGCCAGTACTCGGGAGGGACCGCCAACGCGTGGCTACACCTTC
cdr3_aa: CASTREGPPTRGYTF

cdr3_length: 17
v_call: TRBV3-1
j_call: TRBJ2-7
d_call: TRBD2
clone_size: few
cdr3_nt: TGTGCCAGCAGCCAAGATCGACTAGCGGGAGTTAACTACGAGCAGTACTTC
cdr3_aa: CASSQDRLAGVNYEQYF

cdr3_length: 17
v_call: TRBV6-8
j_call: TRBJ2-1
d_call: NA
clone_size: few
cdr3_nt: TGTGCCGGGTCTGAGATCGTGGGGCGTCTCTCCTACAATGAGCAGTTCTTC
cdr3_aa: CAGSEIVGRLSYNEQFF

cdr3_length: 15
v_call: TRBV7-9
j_call: TRBJ2-7
d_call: NA
clone_size: NA
cdr3_nt: TGTGCCAGCAGCACAGCGTCAGGGAATGGGTACGAGCAGTACTTC
cdr3_aa: CASSTASGNGYEQYF

cdr3_length: 15
v_call: TRBV7-3
j_call: TRBJ1-1
d_call: NA
clone_size: few
cdr3_nt: TGTGCCAGCAGTCTAACCCCTACCGGGAACACTGAAGCTTTCTTT
cdr3_aa: CASSLTPTGNTEAFF

cdr3_length: 13
v_call: TRBV29-1
j_call: TRBJ1-5
d_call: NA
clone_size: many
cdr3_nt: TGCAGCGTTGTAGCGGGTAGGGATCAGCCCCAGCATTTT
cdr3_aa: CSVVAGRDQPQHF

cdr3_length: 15
v_call: TRBV30
j_call: TRBJ1-2
d_call: NA
clone_size: NA
cdr3_nt: TGTGCCTGGAGCCTACAGGGTATACCTCACTATGGCTACACCTTC
cdr3_aa: CAWSLQGIPHYGYTF

cdr3_length: 14
v_call: TRBV6-2/TRBV6-3
j_call: TRBJ2-7
d_call: TRBD1
clone_size: few
cdr3_nt: TGTGCCAGCAGTTCCAACAGGGGAGCCTACGAGCAGTACTTC
cdr3_aa: CASSSNRGAYEQYF

cdr3_length: 16
v_call: TRBV6-1
j_call: TRBJ2-7
d_call: TRBD1
clone_size: few
cdr3_nt: TGTGCCAGCAGTGAACGCCAGACAGGGAGCTCCTACGAGCAGTACTTC
cdr3_aa: CASSERQTGSSYEQYF

cdr3_length: 15
v_call: TRBV27
j_call: TRBJ2-2
d_call: NA
clone_size: NA
cdr3_nt: TGTGCCAGCCGAAGGGGGAGCCCTAACACCGGGGAGCTGTTTTTT
cdr3_aa: CASRRGSPNTGELFF

cdr3_length: 14
v_call: TRBV5-5
j_call: TRBJ1-2
d_call: NA
clone_size: NA
cdr3_nt: TGTGCCAGCAGCTTGGCGCGGGGGGATCATGGCTACACCTTC
cdr3_aa: CASSLARGDHGYTF

cdr3_length: 15
v_call: TRBV7-2
j_call: TRBJ2-1
d_call: TRBD2
clone_size: many
cdr3_nt: TGTGCCAGCAGCTTGGGAGGGGCCGGGGACAATGAGCAGTTCTTC
cdr3_aa: CASSLGGAGDNEQFF

cdr3_length: 13
v_call: TRBV30
j_call: TRBJ2-7
d_call: NA
clone_size: many
cdr3_nt: TGTGCCTGGAGTAAACAGGGTCGGGGCGAGCAGTACTTC
cdr3_aa: CAWSKQGRGEQYF

cdr3_length: 14
v_call: TRBV9
j_call: TRBJ2-7
d_call: NA
clone_size: many
cdr3_nt: TGTGCCAGCAGCTTAATCCGGGACTCCTACGAGCAGTACTTC
cdr3_aa: CASSLIRDSYEQYF

cdr3_length: 16
v_call: TRBV28
j_call: TRBJ1-1
d_call: TRBD1
clone_size: many
cdr3_nt: TGTGCCAGCAGCCTAACGTCGGACAGGGTGAACACTGAAGCTTTCTTT
cdr3_aa: CASSLTSDRVNTEAFF

cdr3_length: 15
v_call: TRBV2
j_call: TRBJ1-1
d_call: NA
clone_size: many
cdr3_nt: TGTGCCAGCAGGGTACGTCAGCTACTGAACACTGAAGCTTTCTTT
cdr3_aa: CASRVRQLLNTEAFF

cdr3_length: 13
v_call: TRBV7-2
j_call: TRBJ1-4
d_call: NA
clone_size: many
cdr3_nt: TGTGCCAGCACCAAGGACAGAAAGGAAAAACTGTTTTTT
cdr3_aa: CASTKDRKEKLFF

cdr3_length: 13
v_call: TRBV30
j_call: TRBJ1-1
d_call: NA
clone_size: many
cdr3_nt: TGTGCCTGGAGCCTGTCCACGAACACTGAAGCTTTCTTT
cdr3_aa: CAWSLSTNTEAFF

cdr3_length: 19
v_call: TRBV7-2
j_call: TRBJ2-4
d_call: TRBD2
clone_size: once
cdr3_nt: TGTGCCAGCAGCCCCTCCGGGACTAGCGGGTCTTTAGCCAAAAACATTCAGTACTTC
cdr3_aa: CASSPSGTSGSLAKNIQYF

cdr3_length: 14
v_call: TRBV4-1
j_call: TRBJ2-5
d_call: NA
clone_size: NA
cdr3_nt: TGCGCCAGCAGCCAGGCCAGAGTAGAGGAGACCCAGTACTTC
cdr3_aa: CASSQARVEETQYF

cdr3_length: 14
v_call: TRBV5-5
j_call: TRBJ2-7
d_call: TRBD1
clone_size: NA
cdr3_nt: TGTGCCAGCAGCCGGACAGGGATTTCCTACGGGCAGTACTTC
cdr3_aa: CASSRTGISYGQYF

cdr3_length: 13
v_call: TRBV3-1
j_call: TRBJ2-5
d_call: NA
clone_size: many
cdr3_nt: TGTGCCAGCAGCCCTAGGGTATTTGAGACCCAGTACTTC
cdr3_aa: CASSPRVFETQYF

cdr3_length: 14
v_call: TRBV11-2
j_call: TRBJ1-4
d_call: NA
clone_size: many
cdr3_nt: TGTGCCAGCAGCTCCGGACGGCTGGATGAAAAACTGTTTTTT
cdr3_aa: CASSSGRLDEKLFF

cdr3_length: 16
v_call: TRBV12-3/TRBV12-4
j_call: TRBJ1-1
d_call: TRBD1
clone_size: many
cdr3_nt: TGTGCCAGCAGTTTGGCCCTTCTGACAGGGGGCACTGAAGCTTTCTTT
cdr3_aa: CASSLALLTGGTEAFF

cdr3_length: 15
v_call: TRBV27
j_call: TRBJ1-2
d_call: TRBD1
clone_size: NA
cdr3_nt: TGTGCCAGCAGTTCGGACAGGCTTACGCAATATGGCTACACCTTC
cdr3_aa: CASSSDRLTQYGYTF

cdr3_length: 15
v_call: TRBV12-3/TRBV12-4
j_call: TRBJ1-3
d_call: NA
clone_size: many
cdr3_nt: TGTGCCAGCAGTTCCCACAGTAGCTCTGGAAACACCATATATTTT
cdr3_aa: CASSSHSSSGNTIYF

cdr3_length: 15
v_call: TRBV3-1
j_call: TRBJ2-7
d_call: TRBD2
clone_size: many
cdr3_nt: TGTGCCAGCAGCAGCGACCGACTAGCGGAATACGAGCAGTACTTC
cdr3_aa: CASSSDRLAEYEQYF

cdr3_length: 11
v_call: TRBV12-3/TRBV12-4
j_call: TRBJ1-2
d_call: NA
clone_size: many
cdr3_nt: TGTGCCAGCAGTTTCAGATATGGCTACACCTTC
cdr3_aa: CASSFRYGYTF

cdr3_length: 15
v_call: TRBV7-2
j_call: TRBJ2-4
d_call: NA
clone_size: NA
cdr3_nt: TGTGCCAGCAGCACCCCCCGACTAGCCAAAAACATTCAGTACTTC
cdr3_aa: CASSTPRLAKNIQYF

cdr3_length: 11
v_call: TRBV12-3/TRBV12-4
j_call: TRBJ1-2
d_call: NA
clone_size: many
cdr3_nt: TGTGCCAGCAGTATAAAGTATGGCTACACCTTC
cdr3_aa: CASSIKYGYTF

cdr3_length: 14
v_call: TRBV19
j_call: TRBJ1-1
d_call: NA
clone_size: few
cdr3_nt: TGTGCCAGTAGTATTAGACCGTCAAACACTGAAGCTTTCTTT
cdr3_aa: CASSIRPSNTEAFF

cdr3_length: 13
v_call: TRBV2
j_call: TRBJ2-5
d_call: NA
clone_size: many
cdr3_nt: TGTGCCAGCAGTTTTACCTTGGCGGGACCCCAGTACTTC
cdr3_aa: CASSFTLAGPQYF

cdr3_length: 15
v_call: TRBV10-3
j_call: TRBJ2-2
d_call: NA
clone_size: NA
cdr3_nt: TGTGCCACCTCCTTGTGGGTAGGGGTCTCCGGGGAGCTGTTTTTT
cdr3_aa: CATSLWVGVSGELFF

cdr3_length: 18
v_call: TRBV28
j_call: TRBJ2-4
d_call: TRBD2
clone_size: NA
cdr3_nt: TGTGCCAGCAGCGTAACTCGACTAGCGGGGTTAGCCAAAAACATTCAGTACTTC
cdr3_aa: CASSVTRLAGLAKNIQYF

cdr3_length: 11
v_call: TRBV20-1
j_call: TRBJ1-1
d_call: TRBD1
clone_size: once
cdr3_nt: TGCAGTGCTAGGGTCAGGGGGCGAGCTTTCTTT
cdr3_aa: CSARVRGRAFF

cdr3_length: 13
v_call: TRBV28
j_call: TRBJ1-2
d_call: NA
clone_size: many
cdr3_nt: TGTGCCGGAGGGGCAGGGCGGGCCGAGGGCTACACCTTC
cdr3_aa: CAGGAGRAEGYTF

cdr3_length: 14
v_call: TRBV5-1
j_call: TRBJ2-5
d_call: NA
clone_size: NA
cdr3_nt: TGCGCCAGCAGCTTGATTGGGGAGCGAGAGACCCAGTACTTC
cdr3_aa: CASSLIGERETQYF

cdr3_length: 14
v_call: TRBV28
j_call: TRBJ1-6
d_call: NA
clone_size: NA
cdr3_nt: TGTGCCAGCAGTTTACCGGGGGGTTATTCACCCCTCCACTTT
cdr3_aa: CASSLPGGYSPLHF

cdr3_length: 14
v_call: TRBV7-8
j_call: TRBJ2-2
d_call: TRBD1
clone_size: NA
cdr3_nt: TGTGCCAGCACCCGAAACAGGGGCCCCGGGGAGCTGTTTTTT
cdr3_aa: CASTRNRGPGELFF

cdr3_length: 15
v_call: TRBV19
j_call: TRBJ1-5
d_call: TRBD1
clone_size: few
cdr3_nt: TGTGCCAGTAGTAAAGACAGGGGAGGCAATCAGCCCCAGCATTTT
cdr3_aa: CASSKDRGGNQPQHF

cdr3_length: 17
v_call: TRBV4-3
j_call: TRBJ1-4
d_call: NA
clone_size: NA
cdr3_nt: TGCGCCAGCAGCCAAGGTTCGGGTGGGTTTACCCAAGAAAAACTGTTTTTT
cdr3_aa: CASSQGSGGFTQEKLFF

cdr3_length: 13
v_call: TRBV12-5
j_call: TRBJ2-1
d_call: NA
clone_size: NA
cdr3_nt: TGTGCTAGTGGCGTCGGGAGTGGCAATGAGCAGTTCTTC
cdr3_aa: CASGVGSGNEQFF

cdr3_length: 15
v_call: TRBV28
j_call: TRBJ2-6
d_call: NA
clone_size: NA
cdr3_nt: TGTGCCAGCAGTTTTGACCTCTCTGGGGCCAACGTCCTGACTTTC
cdr3_aa: CASSFDLSGANVLTF

cdr3_length: 17
v_call: TRBV14
j_call: TRBJ2-7
d_call: TRBD2
clone_size: NA
cdr3_nt: TGTGCCAGCAGCCAAGAAGGGTCGGGAGGGCTTTCCCACGAGCAGTACTTC
cdr3_aa: CASSQEGSGGLSHEQYF

cdr3_length: 16
v_call: TRBV6-4
j_call: TRBJ2-2
d_call: NA
clone_size: NA
cdr3_nt: TGTGCCAGCAGTTTAGCCAGGGGCCCGGACACCGGGGAGCTGTTTTTT
cdr3_aa: CASSLARGPDTGELFF

cdr3_length: 13
v_call: TRBV28
j_call: TRBJ2-7
d_call: NA
clone_size: few
cdr3_nt: TGTGCCAGCCGCCCGGACGCCGCCTACGAGCAGTACTTC
cdr3_aa: CASRPDAAYEQYF

cdr3_length: 14
v_call: TRBV20-1
j_call: TRBJ1-6
d_call: NA
clone_size: few
cdr3_nt: TGCAGTGCTAGAGTGGGTCGTGAGAATTCACCCCTCCACTTT
cdr3_aa: CSARVGRENSPLHF

cdr3_length: 18
v_call: TRBV7-2
j_call: TRBJ1-2
d_call: TRBD1
clone_size: NA
cdr3_nt: TGTGCCAGCAGCCCGGGAAGGGGGACAGGGGGAATAAGAGATGGCTACACCTTC
cdr3_aa: CASSPGRGTGGIRDGYTF

cdr3_length: 15
v_call: TRBV5-1
j_call: TRBJ2-5
d_call: NA
clone_size: NA
cdr3_nt: TGTGCCAGCAGCTTGTGGTACACAGCCCAGGAGACCCAGTACTTC
cdr3_aa: CASSLWYTAQETQYF